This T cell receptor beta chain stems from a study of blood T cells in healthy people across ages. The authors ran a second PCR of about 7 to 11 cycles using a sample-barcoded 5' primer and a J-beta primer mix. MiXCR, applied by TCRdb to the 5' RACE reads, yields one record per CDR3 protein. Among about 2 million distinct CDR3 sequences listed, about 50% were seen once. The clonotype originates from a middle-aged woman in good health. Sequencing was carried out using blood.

CDR3 sequence (DNA): TGTGCCAGCAGCTCAATACAGGGTGGAAACATTCAGTACTTC. It yields the protein CASSSIQGGNIQYF. The chain carries TRBV7-2 and TRBJ2-4, with D possibly TRBD1 on 6 matching bases. This CDR3 contains 14 residues. Germline lookup yields CDR1 SGHTA and CDR2 FQGNSA. V lost 4 bases, J lost 6 bases, and 13 bases lay in between.